This T cell receptor beta chain was observed in a study of OX40 agonist ivuxolimab in advanced cancers. For the study at large: Partial responses, seen in three patients, involved one hepatocellular carcinoma and two cutaneous melanomas. Study conclusions and caveats: On average, a greater number of expanded clones characterised CD8+ T cells relative to CD4+. Antigens targeted by the expanded peripheral T cells were not determined.

Patients were ineligible given autoimmune disease history or systemic immunosuppression. TCRdb keeps only in-frame clones here, not all; method: immunoSEQ multiplex PCR. The repertoire holds about 41,000 clones, with around 87% as singletons. Notes on this clone: What it binds is unknown.

J was trimmed by 0 bases and V by 5 bases; bases with no gene match: 4. The CDR3 has 15 residues. Per the germline V gene, CDR1 is SGHNT and CDR2 is YENEEA. The receptor comes from an adult with an advanced solid tumor such as melanoma, head and neck, liver or kidney cancer. Sequences were derived from CD4+ or CD8+ T cells sorted from blood, sampled in a trial of the OX40 agonist ivuxolimab. The chain carries TRBV11-3 and TRBJ1-3; 7 nucleotides align to TRBD1. The CDR3 sequence: CASSRQGFSGNTIYF. The CDR3 nucleotides read TGTGCCAGCAGCCGACAGGGCTTCTCTGGAAACACCATATATTTT.